This T cell receptor (beta chain) is drawn from a study of shared clonotypes between healthy human individuals. Authors' analysis steps: ImmunoSEQ gave junction-only sequences without quality scores, so filtering differed. Clones were sequenced by immunoSEQ multiplex PCR, and TCRdb holds only the in-frame ones, with some missing. V, J and clone size are those of that table, while D and trimming were read from the DNA. Of some 2.3 million clones listed, more than 80% were seen once; the top ten hold 0.39%. CDR1 SGHTA and CDR2 FQGTGA come from the germline V gene. Trimming cost V 5 bases and J 6 bases; bases outside gene matches: 13. The CDR3 is 16 residues long.

The material sequenced was naive CD4+ T cells from PBMCs. Subset defined: CD45RA+ positively selected. This chain links TRBV7-3 with TRBJ2-1; 7 bases fit TRBD2. The TCR comes from a man aged 18 to 30 in good health. Some clones in this sample may be carry-over from other donors' samples. The CDR3: CASSTHPPGGSNEQFF. Here the CDR3 DNA reads TGTGCCAGCAGCACCCACCCACCGGGCGGGAGCAATGAGCAGTTCTTC.